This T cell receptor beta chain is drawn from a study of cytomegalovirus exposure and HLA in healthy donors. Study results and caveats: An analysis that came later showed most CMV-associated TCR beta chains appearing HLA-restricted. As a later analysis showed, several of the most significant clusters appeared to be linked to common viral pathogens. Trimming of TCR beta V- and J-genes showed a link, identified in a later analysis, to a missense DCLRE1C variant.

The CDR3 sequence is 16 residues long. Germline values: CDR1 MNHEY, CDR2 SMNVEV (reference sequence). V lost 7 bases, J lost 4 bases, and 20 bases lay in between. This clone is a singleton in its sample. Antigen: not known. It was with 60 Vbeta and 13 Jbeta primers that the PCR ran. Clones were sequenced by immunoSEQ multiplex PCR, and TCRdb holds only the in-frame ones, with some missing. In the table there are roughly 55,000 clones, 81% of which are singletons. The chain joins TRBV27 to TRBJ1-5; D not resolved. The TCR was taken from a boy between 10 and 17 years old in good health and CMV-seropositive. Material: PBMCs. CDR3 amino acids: CASTPRHRIGNQPQHF. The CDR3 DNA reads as TGTGCCAGCACCCCCCGGCACAGAATCGGAAATCAGCCCCAGCATTTT.